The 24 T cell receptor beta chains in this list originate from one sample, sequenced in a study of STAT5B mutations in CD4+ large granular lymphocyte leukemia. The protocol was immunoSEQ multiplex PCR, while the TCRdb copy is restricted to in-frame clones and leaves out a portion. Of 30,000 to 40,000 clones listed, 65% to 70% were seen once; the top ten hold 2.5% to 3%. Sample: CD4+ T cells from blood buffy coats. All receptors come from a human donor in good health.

CDR3 residues: CASSLAGVGGRSPLHF. The CDR3 nucleotides read TGCGCCAGCAGCTTGGCCGGTGTGGGGGGACGGTCACCCCTCCACTTT. The chain is built from TRBV5-1 and TRBJ1-6; a weak D match, TRBD1 (5 bases). CDR1 SGHRS and CDR2 YFSETQ come from the germline V gene. V shed 0 bases and J shed 10 bases, with 17 bases lying between them. The CDR3 has 16 amino acids.

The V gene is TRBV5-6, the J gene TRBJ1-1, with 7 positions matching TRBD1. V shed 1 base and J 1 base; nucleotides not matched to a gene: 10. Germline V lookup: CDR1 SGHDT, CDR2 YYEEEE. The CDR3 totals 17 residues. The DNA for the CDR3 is TGTGCCAGCAGCTTGCCGGGGATACAGGGGACGAACACTGAAGCTTTCTTT. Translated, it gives CASSLPGIQGTNTEAFF.

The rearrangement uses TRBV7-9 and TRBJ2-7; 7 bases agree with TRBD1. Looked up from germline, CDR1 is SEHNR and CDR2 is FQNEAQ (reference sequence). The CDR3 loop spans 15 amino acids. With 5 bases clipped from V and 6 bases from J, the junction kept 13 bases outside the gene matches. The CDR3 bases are TGTGCCAGCAGCCAGGACAGGCCTAAGGGCCTCGAGCAGTACTTC. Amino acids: CASSQDRPKGLEQYF.

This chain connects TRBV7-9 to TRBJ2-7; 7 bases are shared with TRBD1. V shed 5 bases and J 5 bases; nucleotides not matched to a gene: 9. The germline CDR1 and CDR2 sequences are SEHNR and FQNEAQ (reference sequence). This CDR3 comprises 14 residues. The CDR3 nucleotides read TGTGCCAGCAGCCCCGGACAGGTTTTCAACGAGCAGTACTTC. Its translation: CASSPGQVFNEQYF.

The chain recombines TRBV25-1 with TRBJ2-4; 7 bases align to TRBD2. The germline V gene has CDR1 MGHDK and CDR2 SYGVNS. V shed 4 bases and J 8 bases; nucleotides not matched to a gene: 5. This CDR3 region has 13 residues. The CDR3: CASSGAGRDIQYF. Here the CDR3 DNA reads TGTGCCAGCAGTGGGGCAGGGAGGGACATTCAGTACTTC. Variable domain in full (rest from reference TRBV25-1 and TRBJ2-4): EADIYQTPRYLVIGTGKKITLECSQTMGHDKMYWYQQDPGMELHLIHYSYGVNSTEKGDLSSESTVSRIRTEHFPLTLESARPSHTSQYLCASSGAGRDIQYFGAGTRLSVL.

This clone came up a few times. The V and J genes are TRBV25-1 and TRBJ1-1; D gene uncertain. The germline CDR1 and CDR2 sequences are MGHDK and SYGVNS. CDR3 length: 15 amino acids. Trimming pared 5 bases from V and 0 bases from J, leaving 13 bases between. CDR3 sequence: CASSRAGGMNTEAFF. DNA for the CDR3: TGTGCCAGCAGTAGGGCCGGAGGAATGAACACTGAAGCTTTCTTT.

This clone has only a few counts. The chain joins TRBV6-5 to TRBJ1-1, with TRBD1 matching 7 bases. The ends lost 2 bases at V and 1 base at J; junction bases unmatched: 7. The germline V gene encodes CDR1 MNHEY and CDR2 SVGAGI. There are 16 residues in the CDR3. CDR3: CASSYTSQGRNTEAFF. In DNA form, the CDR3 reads TGTGCCAGCAGTTACACTTCACAGGGGAGGAACACTGAAGCTTTCTTT.

The chain's CDR3 is CASSLKVYQETQYF. CDR3 nucleotides: TGTGCCAGCAGCTTGAAGGTGTACCAAGAGACCCAGTACTTC. The chain combines TRBV5-6 with TRBJ2-5; unclear D gene. The CDR3 is 14 amino acids. The V end lost 1 base, the J end lost 0 bases, and 7 bases lay between the germline ends. The V gene's germline CDR1 is SGHDT and CDR2 YYEEEE.

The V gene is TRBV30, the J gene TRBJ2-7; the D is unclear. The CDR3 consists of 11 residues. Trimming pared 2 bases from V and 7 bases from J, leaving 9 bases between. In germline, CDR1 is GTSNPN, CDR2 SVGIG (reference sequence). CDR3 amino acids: CAWSFSVEQYF. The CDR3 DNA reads TGTGCCTGGAGTTTCAGTGTAGAGCAGTACTTC.

The CDR3 loop reads CASSLGGGQPQHF. The CDR3 bases are TGTGCCAGCAGCTTAGGGGGCGGGCAGCCCCAGCATTTT. The chain couples TRBV11-2 to TRBJ1-5; D is perhaps TRBD1 (5 bases). Trimming stripped 1 base from V and 7 bases from J, with 8 bases between. Germline CDR1 SGHAT, CDR2 FQNNGV. This CDR3 is built from 13 residues.

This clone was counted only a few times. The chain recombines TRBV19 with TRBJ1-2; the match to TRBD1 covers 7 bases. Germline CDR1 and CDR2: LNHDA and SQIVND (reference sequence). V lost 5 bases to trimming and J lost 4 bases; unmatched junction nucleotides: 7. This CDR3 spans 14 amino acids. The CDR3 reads CASSEDRTAYGYTF. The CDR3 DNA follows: TGTGCCAGTAGTGAGGACAGGACCGCCTATGGCTACACCTTC.

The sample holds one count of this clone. The CDR3 protein is CASSTKDEQYF. The DNA for the CDR3 is TGTGCCAGCAGTACAAAAGACGAGCAGTACTTC. This chain connects TRBV6-5 to TRBJ2-7; no clear D gene. The CDR3 has 11 residues. The V end was cut by 5 bases, the J end by 5 bases, with 7 bases between. Germline V lookup: CDR1 MNHEY, CDR2 SVGAGI.

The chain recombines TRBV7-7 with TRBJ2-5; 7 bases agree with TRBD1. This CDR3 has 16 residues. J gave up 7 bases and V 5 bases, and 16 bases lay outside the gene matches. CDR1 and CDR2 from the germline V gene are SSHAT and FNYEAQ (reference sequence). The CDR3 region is CASSPGGWDTVGTQYF. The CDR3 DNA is TGTGCCAGCAGCCCAGGGGGTTGGGACACCGTGGGGACCCAGTACTTC.

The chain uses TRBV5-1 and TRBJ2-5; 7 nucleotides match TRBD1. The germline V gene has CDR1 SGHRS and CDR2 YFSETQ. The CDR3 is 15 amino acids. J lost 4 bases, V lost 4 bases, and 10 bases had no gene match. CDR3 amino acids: CASSLGQVGGETQYF. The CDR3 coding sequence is TGCGCCAGCAGCCTAGGACAGGTTGGGGGAGAGACCCAGTACTTC. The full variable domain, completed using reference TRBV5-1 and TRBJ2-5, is KAGVTQTPRYLIKTRGQQVTLSCSPISGHRSVSWYQQTPGQGLQFLFEYFSETQRNKGNFPGRFSGRQFSNSRSEMNVSTLELGDSALYLCASSLGQVGGETQYFGPGTRLLVL.

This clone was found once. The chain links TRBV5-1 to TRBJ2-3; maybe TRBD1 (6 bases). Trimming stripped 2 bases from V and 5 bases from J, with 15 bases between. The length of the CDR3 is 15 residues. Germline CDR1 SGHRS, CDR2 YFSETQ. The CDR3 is CASSFSQGIVDTQYF. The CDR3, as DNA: TGCGCCAGCAGCTTTTCGCAGGGGATTGTAGATACGCAGTATTTT.

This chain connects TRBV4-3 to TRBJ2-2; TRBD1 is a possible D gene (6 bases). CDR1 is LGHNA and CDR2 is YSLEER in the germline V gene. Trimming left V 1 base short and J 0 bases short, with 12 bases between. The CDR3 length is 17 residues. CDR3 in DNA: TGCGCCAGCAGCCAAGGCCTGGGACAACCGAACACCGGGGAGCTGTTTTTT. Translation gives CASSQGLGQPNTGELFF.

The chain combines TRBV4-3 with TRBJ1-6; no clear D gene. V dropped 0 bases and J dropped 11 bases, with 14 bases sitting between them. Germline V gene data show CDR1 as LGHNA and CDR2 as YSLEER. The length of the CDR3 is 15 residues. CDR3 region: CASSQDRGRGTPLHF. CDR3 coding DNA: TGCGCCAGCAGCCAAGATCGGGGTAGAGGGACACCCCTCCACTTT.

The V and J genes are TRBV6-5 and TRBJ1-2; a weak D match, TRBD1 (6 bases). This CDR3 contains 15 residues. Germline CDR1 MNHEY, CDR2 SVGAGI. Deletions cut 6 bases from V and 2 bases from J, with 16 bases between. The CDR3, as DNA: TGTGCCAGCAGCCTACCCGGGACACCCAACTATGGCTACACCTTC. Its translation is CASSLPGTPNYGYTF.

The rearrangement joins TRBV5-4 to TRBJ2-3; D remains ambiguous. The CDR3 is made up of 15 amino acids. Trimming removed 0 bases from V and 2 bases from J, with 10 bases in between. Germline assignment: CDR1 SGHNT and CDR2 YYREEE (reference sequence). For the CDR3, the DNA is TGTGCCAGCAGCTTGGCTATTCGAACCACAGATACGCAGTATTTT. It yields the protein CASSLAIRTTDTQYF.

CDR3 sequence: CLGRSTDTQYF. As DNA, the CDR3 is TGCCTCGGCCGTAGCACAGATACGCAGTATTTT. This sequence joins TRBV20-1 and TRBJ2-3; D ambiguous. Germline loops: CDR1 DFQATT, CDR2 SNEGSKA (reference sequence). CDR3 size: 11 residues.

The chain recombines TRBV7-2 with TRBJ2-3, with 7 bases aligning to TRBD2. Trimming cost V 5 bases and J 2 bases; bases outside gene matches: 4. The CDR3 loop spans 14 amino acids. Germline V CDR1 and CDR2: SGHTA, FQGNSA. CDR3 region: CASSQGLYTDTQYF. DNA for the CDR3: TGTGCCAGCAGCCAGGGACTATACACAGATACGCAGTATTTT.

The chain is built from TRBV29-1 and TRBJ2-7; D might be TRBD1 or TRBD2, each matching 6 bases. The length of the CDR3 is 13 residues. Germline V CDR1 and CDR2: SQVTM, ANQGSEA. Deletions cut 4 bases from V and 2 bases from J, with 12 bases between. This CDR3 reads CSVVTGATYEQYF. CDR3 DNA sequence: TGCAGCGTTGTTACGGGGGCCACCTACGAGCAGTACTTC.

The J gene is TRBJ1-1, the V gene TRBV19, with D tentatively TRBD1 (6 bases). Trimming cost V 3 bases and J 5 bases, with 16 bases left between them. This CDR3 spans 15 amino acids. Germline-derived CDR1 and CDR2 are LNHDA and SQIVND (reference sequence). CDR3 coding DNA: TGTGCCAGTAGTATTGGTGGGGGGCGAGGAACTGAAGCTTTCTTT. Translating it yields CASSIGGGRGTEAFF.

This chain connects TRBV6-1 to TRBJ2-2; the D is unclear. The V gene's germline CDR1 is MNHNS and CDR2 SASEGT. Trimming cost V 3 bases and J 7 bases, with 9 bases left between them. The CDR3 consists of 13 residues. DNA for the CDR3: TGTGCCAGCAGTGAGAGATTTCGCGGGGAGCTGTTTTTT. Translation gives CASSERFRGELFF.